The clone carrying this TCR beta chain was recorded a few times. This PCR relied on a set of 60 Vbeta primers and 13 Jbeta primers. Generated by immunoSEQ multiplex PCR, the TCRdb table keeps only in-frame clones and is missing some. Found here are 150,000 to 200,000 clones, 68% of them singletons; the top ten hold less than 3.5%. The data stem from a study of cytomegalovirus exposure and HLA in healthy donors. Germline V gene lookup returns CDR1 MNHEY and CDR2 SMNVEV (reference sequence). J was trimmed by 10 bases and V by 2 bases; bases with no gene match: 9. CDR3 size: 16 residues. V gene TRBV27 combines with J gene TRBJ2-1; 12 bases map to TRBD2. The TCR comes from a woman aged 40 to 49 in good health and CMV-seropositive. The specimen sequenced was PBMCs. The CDR3 DNA is TGTGCCAGCAGTTTAGACCTAGCGGGAGGGTCGGGGGAGCAGTTCTTC. This encodes CASSLDLAGGSGEQFF.